What follows are 29 T cell receptor beta chains derived from one specimen sequenced in a study of tumor-infiltrating lymphocytes in primary liver carcinoma. A constant-region primer primed TCR beta cDNA synthesis from roughly 500 ng of total RNA. Slightly modified ARM-PCR served as the procedure for the TCR beta libraries. These libraries came from three rounds of nested multiplex PCR. Amplification in the first two PCR rounds was performed using TRBV1-TRBV30 forward primers and a C-beta reverse primer for around 11 cycles each. TCRdb reprocessed the multiplex PCR reads with MiXCR, giving one entry per CDR3 protein. The repertoire consists of more than 85,000 distinct CDR3 sequences, with roughly 80% occurring once and the leading ten covering about 20%. Co-extraction of both nucleic acids (RNA and DNA) used roughly 19-33 mg of unsorted bulk tissue. Sequencing was performed on liver tumor tissue from sampling region 3. Subset specified: tumor region T3, left-lateral pole. These receptors all come from a man aged 35 to 55 with primary liver carcinoma and hepatitis B virus infection.

This clonotype was counted once. The V gene is TRBV20-1, the J gene TRBJ1-3, with D tentatively TRBD1 (6 bases). CDR3 length: 12 residues. Trimming took 4 bases from V and 8 from J, leaving 12 bases between them. Looked up from germline, CDR1 is DFQATT and CDR2 is SNEGSKA (reference sequence). The CDR3 region has the DNA TGCAGTGCTAAGGGGGGGCGAGACACCATATATTTT. The encoded protein is CSAKGGRDTIYF.

V gene TRBV6-4 combines with J gene TRBJ2-3; 12 bases map to TRBD2. The length of the CDR3 is 16 residues. Germline loops: CDR1 MRHNA, CDR2 SNTAGT. V lost 0 bases, J lost 11 bases, and 9 bases stayed unmatched. The CDR3 region has the DNA TGTGCCAGCAGTGACTCGACTAGCGGGAGCACAGACATGCAGTATTTT. Translation gives CASSDSTSGSTDMQYF.

A remark on this clonotype: The junction departs from the called germline gene at one end, perhaps through a read error. The rearrangement uses TRBV4-1 and TRBJ2-3, with 8 bases that match TRBD2. The CDR3 has 15 residues. Germline assignment: CDR1 MGHRA and CDR2 YSYEKL. DNA of the CDR3: TGCGCCAGCAGCGAGACTAGCGCTACGCCAGATACGCATTATTTT. Its translation: CASSETSATPDTHYF.

The sample holds a few counts of this clonotype. Just one base apart from a much larger clone, this may be a read error. The rearrangement joins TRBV28 to TRBJ1-5, with D uncertain. The CDR3 is 12 amino acids. Looked up from germline, CDR1 is MDHEN and CDR2 is SYDVKM. DNA of the CDR3: TGTGCCAGCAGCTTGACCCAGCCGCCCCAGCAGTTT. Amino acids: CASSLTQPPQQF.

The V gene is TRBV5-4, the J gene TRBJ2-5, with a possible D match to TRBD1 (5 bases). The CDR3 has 14 residues. Germline V gene sequence: CDR1 SGHNT, CDR2 YYREEE (reference sequence). V lost 4 bases and J lost 10, with 20 bases in between. The DNA for the CDR3 is TGTGCCAGCAGCCCAGCACAGGTGGGGAAGATCCAGTACTTC. Translating gives CASSPAQVGKIQYF.

As concerns this clonotype: The CDR3 end shows no conserved phenylalanine or tryptophan, and so a read error is likely. V usage is TRBV6-6 and J usage is TRBJ1-5, with D possibly being TRBD1 (5 bases). Germline V CDR1 and CDR2: MNHNY, SVGAGI (reference sequence). There are 15 residues in the CDR3. For the CDR3, the DNA is TGTACCACAACTCGGGGGGATCTTAGCAATCAGCCCCAGCATTCC. It is translated as CTTTRGDLSNQPQHS.

A remark on this clonotype: At one end, the junction sequence differs from germline, possibly due to a read error. The CDR3 nucleotides are TGTGCCAGAAGCTTGGACTGGAGACTAGCGGGTGGGAGAAATTGCTACGAGCAGTACTTC. Translation gives CARSLDWRLAGGRNCYEQYF. The V gene is TRBV5-5, the J gene TRBJ2-7, with 10 bases lining up with TRBD2. CDR1 is SGHKS, CDR2 YYEKEE, per germline (reference sequence). This CDR3 has 20 amino acids.

About this clonotype: With a much larger clone just one base away, this may be a read error. The V call is TRBV12-3 or TRBV12-4, the J call TRBJ1-5; no firm D call. The V and J ends lost 7 bases and 5 bases respectively, with 21 bases between them. The CDR3 has 16 amino acids. As DNA, the CDR3 is TGTGCCAGCACTCCCGGCGGGTACGGCGACGATCAGCCCCAGCATTTT. Translation: CASTPGGYGDDQPQHF.

The chain has TRBV18 and TRBJ2-1, with a tentative D call TRBD1 (5 bases). The germline gives CDR1 KGHSH, CDR2 LQKENI. The CDR3 has 17 residues. The V gene lost 3 bases and the J gene lost 1 base, with 16 bases spanning the gap. This chain's CDR3 is CASSPESRGASYNEQFF. The CDR3 DNA reads as TGTGCCAGCTCACCTGAGTCAAGGGGCGCTTCCTACAATGAGCAGTTCTTC. Filled out from reference TRBV18 and TRBJ2-1, the complete variable domain reads NAGVMQNPRHLVRRRGQEARLRCSPMKGHSHVYWYRQLPEEGLKFMVYLQKENIIDESGMPKERFSAEFPKEGPSILRIQQVVRGDSAAYFCASSPESRGASYNEQFFGPGTRLTVL.

The chain carries TRBV11-1 and TRBJ2-4, with 8 bases that match TRBD2. J lost 5 bases, V lost 6 bases, and 15 bases had no gene match. CDR3 length: 17 residues. From germline, CDR1 is SGHAT and CDR2 FQDESV (reference sequence). CDR3 in amino acids: CASSFPGISGTENIQYF. For the CDR3, the DNA is TGTGCCAGCAGTTTTCCCGGCATTAGCGGGACCGAAAACATTCAGTACTTC.

As concerns this clonotype: The CDR3 does not end in the conserved phenylalanine or tryptophan, so this is likely a read error. The chain links TRBV6-5 to TRBJ1-2; no definite D call. Germline CDR1 MNHEY, CDR2 SVGAGI. The CDR3 is 16 residues long. CDR3 in DNA: TGTGCCAGCAGTTCCGGTGTCGGGGTCGTCAACTATGACTACACCTCC. Its translation is CASSSGVGVVNYDYTS.

The chain combines TRBV28 with TRBJ2-7, with D possibly matching TRBD1 (5 bases). Trimming cost V 8 bases and J 5 bases, with 19 bases left between them. The germline CDR1 and CDR2 sequences are MDHEN and SYDVKM. This CDR3 is built from 14 residues. This CDR3 reads CASVLRIRANEQYF. The CDR3 bases are TGTGCCAGCGTCCTGAGAATCAGGGCCAACGAGCAGTACTTC. Together with reference TRBV28 and TRBJ2-7, the CDR3 gives the full variable domain: DVKVTQSSRYLVKRTGEKVFLECVQDMDHENMFWYRQDPGLGLRLIYFSYDVKMKEKGDIPEGYSVSREKKERFSLILESASTNQTSMYLCASVLRIRANEQYFGPGTRLTVT.

Worth noting for this clonotype: Compared with germline, one end of the junction differs, possibly owing to a read error. The rearrangement uses TRBV28 and TRBJ2-5, with D possibly being TRBD1 (6 bases). This CDR3 contains 13 residues. The germline gives CDR1 MDHEN, CDR2 SYDVKM. The CDR3 DNA follows: TGTGTCAGCAGAAAACAGGGTCCAGAGATCCAGTACTTC. Residues: CVSRKQGPEIQYF.

Turning to this clonotype: Relative to the germline gene, one junction end is altered; a read error may explain this. The CDR3 coding sequence is TGTGCCAGCAGTTTGATAACGACAGGCTTACAAGAAACCCAGTACTTC. Translating gives CASSLITTGLQETQYF. V is TRBV7-8 and J is TRBJ2-5; D is perhaps TRBD1 (6 bases). CDR1 is SGHVS and CDR2 is FQNEAQ in the germline V gene. This CDR3 has 16 amino acids.

V gene TRBV5-6 combines with J gene TRBJ2-7; D gene ambiguous. Germline V gene data show CDR1 as SGHDT and CDR2 as YYEEEE. V gave up 1 base and J gave up 1 base, with 9 bases separating them. The CDR3 is 14 residues long. The CDR3 loop is CASSLTARSYEQYF. The DNA for the CDR3 is TGTGCCAGCAGCTTGACGGCTAGATCCTACGAGCAGTACTTC.

The rearrangement links TRBV5-5 to TRBJ2-4; D is ambiguous. CDR3 length equals 13 residues. CDR1 is SGHKS and CDR2 is YYEKEE in the germline V gene (reference sequence). Between the trimmed V and J ends, which lost 4 bases and 10 bases, there was a span of 15 bases. CDR3 sequence reads: CASSRDLGHIQYF. CDR3 in DNA: TGTGCCAGCAGCAGGGATCTAGGGCATATTCAGTACTTC.

The chain carries TRBV20-1 and TRBJ2-1; TRBD1 agrees at 10 bases. The CDR3 covers 15 residues. J lost 5 bases, V lost 0 bases, and 4 bases had no gene match. Germline loops: CDR1 DFQATT, CDR2 SNEGSKA (reference sequence). The CDR3, as DNA: TGCAGTGCTAGAGAGTGGGACAGGGGTCACAATGAGCAGTTCTTC. Its translation: CSAREWDRGHNEQFF.

As to this clonotype: One junction end disagrees with the germline gene, perhaps due to a read error. The CDR3, as DNA: TGCAACGTTGGGACTAGCGCAGCGAACACAGGGGGGCTGTTTTTT. It encodes CNVGTSAANTGGLFF. The V call is TRBV29-1, the J call TRBJ2-2; 10 nucleotides agree with TRBD2. Germline values: CDR1 SQVTM, CDR2 ANQGSEA. The CDR3 covers 15 residues.

Details on this clonotype: Germline and junction disagree at one end, which may indicate a read error. This chain uses TRBV11-1 with TRBJ2-3; D is perhaps TRBD1 or TRBD2 (5 bases each). This CDR3 has 19 residues. The germline V gene has CDR1 SGHAT and CDR2 FQDESV (reference sequence). The CDR3 spells CASGSGGSSVGARTDAQYF. DNA for the CDR3: TGTGCCAGCGGCTCTGGGGGAAGCTCTGTCGGAGCCCGCACAGATGCGCAGTATTTT.

This clonotype was counted once. The junction does not match germline at one end; this may be a read error. This chain connects TRBV10-3 to TRBJ1-5; no firm D call. CDR1 ENHRY and CDR2 SYGVKD come from the germline V gene. There are 13 residues in the CDR3. The CDR3 loop reads CAISDGENLPQHF. The CDR3 nucleotides read TGTGCCATCAGTGACGGGGAGAATCTGCCCCAACATTTT.

Note on this clonotype: Without the conserved terminal phenylalanine or tryptophan, this CDR3 likely stems from a read error. The chain uses TRBV24-1 and TRBJ2-1, with 9 nucleotides matching TRBD2. The CDR3 spans 13 residues. J was trimmed by 9 bases and V by 7 bases; bases with no gene match: 6. CDR1 KGHDR and CDR2 SFDVKD come from the germline V gene. DNA for the CDR3: TGTGCCACCAGACTAGCGGGTCAGACTGAGCAGTTCTTA. It is translated as CATRLAGQTEQFL.

Note on this clonotype: Relative to the germline gene, one junction end is altered; a read error may explain this. The rearrangement joins TRBV5-6 to TRBJ1-1, with TRBD1 matching 8 bases. The CDR3 spans 14 residues. Germline values: CDR1 SGHDT, CDR2 YYEEEE. CDR3 in DNA: TGTGCCAGCAGTGCACGACAGGGGCGGACTGGAGCTTTCTTT. Residues: CASSARQGRTGAFF. The complete variable domain, with remaining parts taken from reference TRBV5-6 and TRBJ1-1, reads DAGVTQSPTHLIKTRGQQVTLRCSPKSGHDTVSWYQQALGQGPQFIFQYYEEEERQRGNFPDRFSGHQFPNYSSELNVNALLLGDSALYLCASSARQGRTGAFFGQGTRLTVV.

A word on this clonotype: At one end, the junction sequence differs from germline, possibly due to a read error. The CDR3 reads CANSPVGLVPETQYF. The CDR3 DNA sequence: TGTGCCAACAGCCCCGTCGGGCTAGTCCCTGAGACCCAATACTTC. The chain carries TRBV11-2 and TRBJ2-5; D remains ambiguous. Looked up from germline, CDR1 is SGHAT and CDR2 is FQNNGV. The CDR3 is 15 amino acids.

This clonotype appeared many times. This rearrangement joins TRBV5-1 to TRBJ2-5, with D hard to call. V was cut by 2 bases and J by 3 bases, with 5 bases left in between. The CDR3 has 12 residues. CDR1 is SGHRS and CDR2 is YFSETQ in the germline V gene. CDR3 bases: TGCGCCAGCAGCTTAGAGGAAGAGACCCAGTACTTC. As protein: CASSLEEETQYF.

This chain connects TRBV29-1 to TRBJ1-1, with D possibly being TRBD1 (5 bases). In germline, CDR1 is SQVTM, CDR2 ANQGSEA. The V and J ends lost 6 bases and 0 bases respectively, with 17 bases between them. CDR3 size: 15 residues. CDR3 bases: TGCAGCGTCAGATCCGGGTGGGGCATGAACACTGAAGCTTTCTTT. Translated, it gives CSVRSGWGMNTEAFF.

A note on this clonotype: A junction boundary mismatches the germline segment, possibly from a read error. V is TRBV24-1 and J is TRBJ2-5; 7 bases line up with TRBD1. The germline CDR1 and CDR2 sequences are KGHDR and SFDVKD. The CDR3 has 17 residues. CDR3 sequence (DNA): TGTGCCAGCAGTGCAGGCAAAAGACAAGGGGGCAGGGAGACCCAGTACTTC. This encodes CASSAGKRQGGRETQYF.

The V call is TRBV11-2, the J call TRBJ2-2; D is ambiguous. V lost 3 bases, J lost 4 bases, and 6 bases lay in between. The CDR3 has 13 amino acids. The V gene's germline CDR1 is SGHAT and CDR2 FQNNGV. In DNA form, the CDR3 reads TGTGCCAGCAGCTTTCAGCCCACCGGGGAGCTGTTTTTT. Translating it yields CASSFQPTGELFF.

Remarks on this clonotype: At one end, the junction sequence differs from germline, possibly due to a read error. The chain is built from TRBV6-1 and TRBJ2-7, with D unclear. CDR1 and CDR2 from the germline V gene are MNHNS and SASEGT. The CDR3 is made up of 16 amino acids. For the CDR3, the DNA is TGTGCCAGCAGTCGCTCAACGGCTGCGAGTTCCTACGGGCAGTACTTC. The encoded protein is CASSRSTAASSYGQYF.

The chain uses TRBV12-3 or TRBV12-4 and TRBJ1-5; possibly TRBD1 for D (6 bases). Trimming pared 11 bases from V and 4 bases from J, leaving 21 bases between. The CDR3 loop spans 15 amino acids. The CDR3 bases are TGTGCCGGCACGCGGGACACAGCAATAAATCAGCCCCAGCATTTT. Amino acid sequence: CAGTRDTAINQPQHF.